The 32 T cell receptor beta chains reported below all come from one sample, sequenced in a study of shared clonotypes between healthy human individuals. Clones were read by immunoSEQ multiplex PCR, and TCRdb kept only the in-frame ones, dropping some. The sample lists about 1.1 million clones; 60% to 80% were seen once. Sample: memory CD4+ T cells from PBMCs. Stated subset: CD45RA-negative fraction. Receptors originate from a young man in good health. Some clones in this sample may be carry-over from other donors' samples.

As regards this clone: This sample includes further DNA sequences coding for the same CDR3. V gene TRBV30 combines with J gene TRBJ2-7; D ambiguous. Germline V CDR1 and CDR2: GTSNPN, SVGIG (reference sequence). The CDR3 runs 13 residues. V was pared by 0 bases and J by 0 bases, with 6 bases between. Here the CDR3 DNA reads TGTGCCTGGAGTGTGGGCAGCTCCTACGAGCAGTACTTC. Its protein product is CAWSVGSSYEQYF.

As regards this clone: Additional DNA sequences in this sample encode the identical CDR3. The CDR3 loop is CASSLGTSGRSYEQYF. In DNA, the CDR3 is TGCGCCAGCAGCTTGGGGACTAGCGGGAGATCTTACGAGCAGTACTTC. This chain joins TRBV5-1 and TRBJ2-7; TRBD2 matches 13 bases. V lost 0 bases and J lost 4; bases outside the gene matches: 4. The CDR3 has 16 amino acids. In germline, CDR1 is SGHRS, CDR2 YFSETQ.

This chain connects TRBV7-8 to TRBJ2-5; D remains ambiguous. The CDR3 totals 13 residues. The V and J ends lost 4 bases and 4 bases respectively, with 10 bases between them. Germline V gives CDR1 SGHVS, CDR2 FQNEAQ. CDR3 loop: CASSSPGPETQYF. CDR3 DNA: TGTGCCAGCAGCTCCCCGGGCCCAGAGACCCAGTACTTC.

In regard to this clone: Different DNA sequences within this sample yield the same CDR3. CDR3 DNA sequence: TGCGCCAGCAGCTTAGCCGGGAACACCGGGGAGCTGTTTTTT. Protein sequence: CASSLAGNTGELFF. V and J are TRBV5-1 and TRBJ2-2; no firm D call. The CDR3 totals 14 residues. Germline assignment: CDR1 SGHRS and CDR2 YFSETQ. V was shortened by 2 bases and J by 1 base, with 6 bases between the two germline ends.

The CDR3 is CASSGYGYGEQYF. In nucleotides, the CDR3 is TGTGCCAGCAGTGGGTATGGATACGGCGAGCAGTACTTC. This rearrangement joins TRBV6-1 to TRBJ2-7; D remains unclear. The CDR3 runs to 13 residues. V lost 4 bases, J lost 6 bases, and 13 bases lay in between. Germline V gives CDR1 MNHNS, CDR2 SASEGT.

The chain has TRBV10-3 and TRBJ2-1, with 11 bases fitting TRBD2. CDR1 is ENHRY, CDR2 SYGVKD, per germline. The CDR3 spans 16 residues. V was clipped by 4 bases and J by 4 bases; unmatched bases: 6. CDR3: CAISASTSGRYNEQFF. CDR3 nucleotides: TGTGCCATCAGTGCGTCAACTAGCGGGAGATACAATGAGCAGTTCTTC.

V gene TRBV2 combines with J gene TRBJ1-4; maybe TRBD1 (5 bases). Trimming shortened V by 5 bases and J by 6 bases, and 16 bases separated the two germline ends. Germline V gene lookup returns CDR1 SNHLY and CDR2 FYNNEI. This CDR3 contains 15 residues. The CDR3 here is CASSPRRDGHEKLFF. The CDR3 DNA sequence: TGTGCCAGCAGTCCTCGCCGGGACGGACATGAAAAACTGTTTTTT.

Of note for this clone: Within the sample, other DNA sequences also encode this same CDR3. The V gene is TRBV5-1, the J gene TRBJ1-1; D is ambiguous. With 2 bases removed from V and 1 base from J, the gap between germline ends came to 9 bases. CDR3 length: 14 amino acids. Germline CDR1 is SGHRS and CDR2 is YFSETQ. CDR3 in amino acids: CASSLGDGNTEAFF. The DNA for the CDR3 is TGCGCCAGCAGCTTAGGAGACGGGAACACTGAAGCTTTCTTT.

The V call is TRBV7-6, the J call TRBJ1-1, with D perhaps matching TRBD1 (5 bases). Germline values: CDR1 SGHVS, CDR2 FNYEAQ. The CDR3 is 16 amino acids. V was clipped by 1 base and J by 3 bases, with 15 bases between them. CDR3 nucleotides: TGTGCCAGCAGCTTAGGTCTGGCAGGGTCATACACTGAAGCTTTCTTT. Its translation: CASSLGLAGSYTEAFF.

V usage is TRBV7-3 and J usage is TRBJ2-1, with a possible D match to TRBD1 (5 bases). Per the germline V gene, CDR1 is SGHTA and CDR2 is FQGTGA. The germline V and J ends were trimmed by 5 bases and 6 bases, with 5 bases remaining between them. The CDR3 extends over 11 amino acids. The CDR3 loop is CASSRGNEQFF. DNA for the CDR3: TGTGCCAGCAGCAGGGGCAATGAGCAGTTCTTC.

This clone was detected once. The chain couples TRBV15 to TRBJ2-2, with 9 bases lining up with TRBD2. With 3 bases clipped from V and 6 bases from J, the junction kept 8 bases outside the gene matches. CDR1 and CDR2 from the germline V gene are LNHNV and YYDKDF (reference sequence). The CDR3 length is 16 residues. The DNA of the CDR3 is TGTGCCACCAGCAGGGGTGGCCTAGCGGGATCCGGGGAGCTGTTTTTT. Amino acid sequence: CATSRGGLAGSGELFF.

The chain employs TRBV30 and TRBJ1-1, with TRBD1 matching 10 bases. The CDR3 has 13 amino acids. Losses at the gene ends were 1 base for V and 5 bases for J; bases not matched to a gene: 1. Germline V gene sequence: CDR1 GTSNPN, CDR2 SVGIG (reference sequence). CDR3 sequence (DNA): TGTGCCTGGAGTGAGGACAGGGGGACTGAAGCTTTCTTT. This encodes CAWSEDRGTEAFF.

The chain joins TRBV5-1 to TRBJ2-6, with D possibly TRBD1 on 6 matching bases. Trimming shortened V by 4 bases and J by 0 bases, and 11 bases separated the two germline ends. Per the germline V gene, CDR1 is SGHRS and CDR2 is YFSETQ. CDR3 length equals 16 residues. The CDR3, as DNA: TGCGCCAGCAGCGACAGGACGGGCTCTGGGGCCAACGTCCTGACTTTC. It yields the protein CASSDRTGSGANVLTF.

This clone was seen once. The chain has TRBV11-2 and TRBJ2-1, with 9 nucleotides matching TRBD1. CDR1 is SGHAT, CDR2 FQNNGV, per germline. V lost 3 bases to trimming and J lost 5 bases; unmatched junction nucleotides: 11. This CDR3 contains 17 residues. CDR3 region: CASSLSKPGTGHNEQFF. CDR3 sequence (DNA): TGTGCCAGCAGCTTGTCTAAACCCGGGACAGGGCACAATGAGCAGTTCTTC. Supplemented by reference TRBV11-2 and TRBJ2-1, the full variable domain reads EAGVAQSPRYKIIEKRQSVAFWCNPISGHATLYWYQQILGQGPKLLIQFQNNGVVDDSQLPKDRFSAERLKGVDSTLKIQPAKLEDSAVYLCASSLSKPGTGHNEQFFGPGTRLTVL.

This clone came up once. Here the CDR3 reads CASGGGTGAYNEQFF. The CDR3 nucleotides are TGTGCCAGTGGAGGTGGAACAGGGGCCTACAATGAGCAGTTCTTC. The genes are TRBV7-3 and TRBJ2-1; the match to TRBD1 covers 7 bases. Germline CDR1 and CDR2: SGHTA and FQGTGA. The CDR3 runs 15 residues. V was pared by 9 bases and J by 2 bases, with 10 bases of the junction left unmatched.

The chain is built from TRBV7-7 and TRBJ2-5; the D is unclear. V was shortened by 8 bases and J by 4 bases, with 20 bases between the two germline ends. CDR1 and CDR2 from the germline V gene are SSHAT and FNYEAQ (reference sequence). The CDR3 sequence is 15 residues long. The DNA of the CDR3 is TGTGCCAGCTTACGTTCAGGCCTCCCGGGAGAGACCCAGTACTTC. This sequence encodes CASLRSGLPGETQYF.

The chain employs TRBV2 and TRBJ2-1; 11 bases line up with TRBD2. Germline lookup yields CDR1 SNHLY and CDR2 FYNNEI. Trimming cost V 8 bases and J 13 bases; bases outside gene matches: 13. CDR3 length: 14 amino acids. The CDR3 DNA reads TGTGCCAGCGGGGACTCCTTTAGCGGGAGGGAACAGTTCTTC. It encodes CASGDSFSGREQFF.

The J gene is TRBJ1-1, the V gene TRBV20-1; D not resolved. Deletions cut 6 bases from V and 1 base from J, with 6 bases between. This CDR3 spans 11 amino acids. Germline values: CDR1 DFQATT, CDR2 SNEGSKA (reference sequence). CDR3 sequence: CSAKQNTEAFF. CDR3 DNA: TGCAGTGCAAAGCAGAACACTGAAGCTTTCTTT.

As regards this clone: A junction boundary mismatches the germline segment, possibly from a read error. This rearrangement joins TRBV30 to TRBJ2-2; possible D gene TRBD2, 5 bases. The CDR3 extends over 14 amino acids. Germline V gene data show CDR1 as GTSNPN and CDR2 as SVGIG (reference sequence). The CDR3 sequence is CAWSVYETTGELLF. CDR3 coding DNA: TGTGCCTGGAGTGTATATGAGACCACCGGGGAGCTGCTTTTT.

Written as DNA, the CDR3 is TGTGCCAGCAGCCCCAGGGGCGGGTACAGAGAGACCCAGTACTTC. Its translation: CASSPRGGYRETQYF. The rearrangement joins TRBV5-8 to TRBJ2-5; D might be TRBD1 (6 bases). This CDR3 has 15 amino acids. V lost 4 bases and J 4 bases, leaving 17 bases between the germline ends. Germline values: CDR1 SGHTS, CDR2 YDEGEE.

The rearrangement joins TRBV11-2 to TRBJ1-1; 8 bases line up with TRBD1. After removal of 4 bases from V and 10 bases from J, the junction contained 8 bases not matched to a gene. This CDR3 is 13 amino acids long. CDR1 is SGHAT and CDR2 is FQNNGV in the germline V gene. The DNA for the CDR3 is TGTGCCAGCAGCTCGTCAGGGGGCCTGCCAGCTTTCTTT. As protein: CASSSSGGLPAFF.

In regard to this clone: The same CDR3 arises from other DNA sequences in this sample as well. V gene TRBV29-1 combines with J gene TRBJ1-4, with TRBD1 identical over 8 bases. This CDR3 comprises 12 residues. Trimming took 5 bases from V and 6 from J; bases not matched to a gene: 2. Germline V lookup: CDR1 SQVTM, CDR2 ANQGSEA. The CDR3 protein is CSVQGADEKLFF. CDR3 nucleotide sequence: TGCAGCGTTCAGGGGGCGGATGAAAAACTGTTTTTT.

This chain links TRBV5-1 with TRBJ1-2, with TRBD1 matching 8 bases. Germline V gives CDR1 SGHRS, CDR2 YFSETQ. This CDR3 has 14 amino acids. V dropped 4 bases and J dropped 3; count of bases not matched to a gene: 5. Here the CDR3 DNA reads TGCGCCAGCAGCCGGGACAGGCCCTACTATGGCTACACCTTC. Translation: CASSRDRPYYGYTF. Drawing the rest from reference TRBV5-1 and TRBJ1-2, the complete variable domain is KAGVTQTPRYLIKTRGQQVTLSCSPISGHRSVSWYQQTPGQGLQFLFEYFSETQRNKGNFPGRFSGRQFSNSRSEMNVSTLELGDSALYLCASSRDRPYYGYTFGSGTRLTVV.

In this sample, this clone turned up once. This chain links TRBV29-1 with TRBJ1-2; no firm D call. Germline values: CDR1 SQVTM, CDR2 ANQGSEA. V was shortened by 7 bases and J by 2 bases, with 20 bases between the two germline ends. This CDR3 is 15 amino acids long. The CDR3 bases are TGCAGCGGACGTGGGGAGATCGGCGGGAACTATGGCTACACCTTC. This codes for CSGRGEIGGNYGYTF.

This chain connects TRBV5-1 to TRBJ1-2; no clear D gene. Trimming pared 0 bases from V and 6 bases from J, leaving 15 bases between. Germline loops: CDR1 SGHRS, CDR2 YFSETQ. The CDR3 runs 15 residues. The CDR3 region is CASSLDTAGRDGYTF. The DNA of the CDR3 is TGCGCCAGCAGCTTGGATACCGCAGGACGTGATGGCTACACCTTC.

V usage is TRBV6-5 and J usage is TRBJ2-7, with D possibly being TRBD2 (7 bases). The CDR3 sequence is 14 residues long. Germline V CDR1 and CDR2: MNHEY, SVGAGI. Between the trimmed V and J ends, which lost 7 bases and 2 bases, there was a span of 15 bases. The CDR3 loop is CASMAPGGAYEQYF. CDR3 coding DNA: TGTGCCAGCATGGCCCCGGGGGGCGCCTACGAGCAGTACTTC.

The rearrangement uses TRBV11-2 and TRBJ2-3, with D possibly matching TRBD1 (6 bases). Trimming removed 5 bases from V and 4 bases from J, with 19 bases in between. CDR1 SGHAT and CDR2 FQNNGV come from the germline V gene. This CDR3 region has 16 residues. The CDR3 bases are TGTGCCAGCAGCCCCCGCCGCGGCAGGGGTGCAGATACGCAGTATTTT. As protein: CASSPRRGRGADTQYF.

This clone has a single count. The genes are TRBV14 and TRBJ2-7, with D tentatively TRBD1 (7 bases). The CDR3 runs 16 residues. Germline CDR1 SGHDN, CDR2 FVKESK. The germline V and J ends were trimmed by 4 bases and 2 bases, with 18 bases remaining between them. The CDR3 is CASSRVFGGGPYEQYF. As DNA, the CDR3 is TGTGCCAGCAGCCGGGTGTTTGGAGGGGGCCCCTACGAGCAGTACTTC.

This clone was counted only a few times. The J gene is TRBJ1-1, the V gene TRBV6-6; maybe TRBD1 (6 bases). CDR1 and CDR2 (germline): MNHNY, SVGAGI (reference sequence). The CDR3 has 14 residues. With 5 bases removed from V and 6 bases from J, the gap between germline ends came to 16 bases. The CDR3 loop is CASSPPGAMAEAFF. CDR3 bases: TGTGCCAGCAGTCCCCCAGGGGCTATGGCTGAAGCTTTCTTT.

CDR3 sequence reads: CASSFGLEGGYEQYF. In DNA, the CDR3 is TGTGCCAGCAGTTTCGGGTTGGAGGGGGGTTACGAGCAGTACTTC. The J gene is TRBJ2-7, the V gene TRBV27; D possibly matches TRBD1 or TRBD2 (6 bases each). This CDR3 has 15 residues. Between the trimmed V and J ends, which lost 3 bases and 4 bases, there was a span of 16 bases. The germline CDR1 and CDR2 sequences are MNHEY and SMNVEV (reference sequence).

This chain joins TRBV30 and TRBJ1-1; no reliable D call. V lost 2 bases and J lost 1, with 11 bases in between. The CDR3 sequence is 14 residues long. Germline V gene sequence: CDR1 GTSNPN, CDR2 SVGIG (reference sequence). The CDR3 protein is CAWSPPPANTEAFF. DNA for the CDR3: TGTGCCTGGAGTCCCCCCCCCGCGAACACTGAAGCTTTCTTT.

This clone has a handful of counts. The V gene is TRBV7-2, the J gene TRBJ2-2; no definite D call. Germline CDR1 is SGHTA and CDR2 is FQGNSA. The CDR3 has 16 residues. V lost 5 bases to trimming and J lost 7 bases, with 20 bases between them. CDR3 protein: CASSPRPGLDGGELFF. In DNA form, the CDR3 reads TGTGCCAGCAGCCCACGCCCGGGCCTAGACGGCGGGGAGCTGTTTTTT.